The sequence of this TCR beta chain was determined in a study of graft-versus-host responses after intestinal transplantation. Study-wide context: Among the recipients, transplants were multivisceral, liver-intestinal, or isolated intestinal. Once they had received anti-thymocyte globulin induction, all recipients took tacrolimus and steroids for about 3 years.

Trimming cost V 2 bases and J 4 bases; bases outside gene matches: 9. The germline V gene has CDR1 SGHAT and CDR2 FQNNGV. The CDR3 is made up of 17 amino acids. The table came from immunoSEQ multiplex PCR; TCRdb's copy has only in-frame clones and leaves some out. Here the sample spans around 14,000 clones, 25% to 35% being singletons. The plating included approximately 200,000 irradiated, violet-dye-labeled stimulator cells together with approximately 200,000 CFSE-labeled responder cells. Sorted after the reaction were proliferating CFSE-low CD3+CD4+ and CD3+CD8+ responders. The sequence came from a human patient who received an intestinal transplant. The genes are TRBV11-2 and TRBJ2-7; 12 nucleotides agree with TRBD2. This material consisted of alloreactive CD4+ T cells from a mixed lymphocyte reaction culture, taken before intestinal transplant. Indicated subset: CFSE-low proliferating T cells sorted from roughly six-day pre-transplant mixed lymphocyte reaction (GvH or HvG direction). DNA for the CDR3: TGTGCCAGCAGCTTACCCCATCCCGGGACTAGCGGGTACGAGCAGTACTTC. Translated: CASSLPHPGTSGYEQYF. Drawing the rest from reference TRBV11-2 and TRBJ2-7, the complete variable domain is EAGVAQSPRYKIIEKRQSVAFWCNPISGHATLYWYQQILGQGPKLLIQFQNNGVVDDSQLPKDRFSAERLKGVDSTLKIQPAKLEDSAVYLCASSLPHPGTSGYEQYFGPGTRLTVT.